This T cell receptor beta chain originates from a study of shared clonotypes between healthy human individuals. Clones were read by immunoSEQ multiplex PCR, and TCRdb kept only the in-frame ones, dropping some. The sample has 2 million to 3 million clones, 93% seen once. Study outcomes and limitations: Shared clonotypes: 4.5% to 6.5% naive CD4, about 3.3% naive CD8, around 2.2% memory CD4, approximately 0.4% memory CD8.

As concerns this clone: Its matching antigen is unknown.

Germline values: CDR1 SGHTA, CDR2 FQGNSA. The CDR3 has 12 amino acids. V gave up 1 base and J gave up 2 bases, with 2 bases separating them. The receptor comes from a young man in good health. Some clones in this sample may be carry-over from other donors' samples. Sequenced material: naive CD4+ T cells from PBMCs. Sample subset: CD45RA+ positively selected. The chain carries TRBV7-2 and TRBJ1-1; D is undetermined. CDR3: CASSLDNTEAFF. CDR3 bases: TGTGCCAGCAGCTTAGACAACACTGAAGCTTTCTTT.